Following are 8 T cell receptor beta chains from one sample sequenced in a study of T cells in Graves' hyperthyroidism and ophthalmopathy. Amplification targeted TCR beta CDR3 regions from RNA transcripts. HTBI primers were used for first-round RT-PCR of the TCR CDR3. TCRdb re-called the multiplex PCR reads through MiXCR, storing one row per CDR3 protein. The sample lists hundreds of thousands of distinct CDR3 sequences; roughly 14% were seen once. The sequenced material came from blood. These receptors all come from a woman in her thirties or forties with Graves' ophthalmopathy.

This chain links TRBV5-1 with TRBJ2-7; TRBD2 is a possible D gene (6 bases). Trimming took 3 bases from V and 0 from J, leaving 13 bases between them. The germline gives CDR1 SGHRS, CDR2 YFSETQ. There are 15 residues in the CDR3. The CDR3 bases are TGCGCCAGCAGCTATGGATGGGAGGCCTCCTACGAGCAGTACTTC. Encoded protein: CASSYGWEASYEQYF.

This clonotype was seen repeatedly, ten times or more. The chain employs TRBV12-3 or TRBV12-4 and TRBJ1-3; D uncertain. The V end was cut by 3 bases, the J end by 2 bases, with 14 bases between. The CDR3 runs to 16 residues. The CDR3 spells CASSFPQDETGNTIYF. The CDR3 DNA reads TGTGCCAGCAGTTTCCCTCAGGACGAGACTGGAAACACCATATATTTT.

The chain employs TRBV11-2 and TRBJ2-5; 8 positions match TRBD2. With 8 bases clipped from V and 5 bases from J, the junction kept 10 bases outside the gene matches. The CDR3 contains 14 residues. Germline V gene lookup returns CDR1 SGHAT and CDR2 FQNNGV. CDR3 bases: TGTGCCAGCGTACTAACAGCGGGAGTGGAGACCCAGTACTTC. It encodes CASVLTAGVETQYF.

This clonotype has at least ten counts. The gene calls are TRBV2 and TRBJ2-7, with D unresolved. The germline V gene encodes CDR1 SNHLY and CDR2 FYNNEI. The CDR3 spans 11 residues. Trimming left V 7 bases short and J 5 bases short, with 9 bases between. Here the CDR3 reads CASNEIHEQYF. The CDR3 DNA reads as TGTGCCAGCAACGAGATCCACGAGCAGTACTTC.

This clonotype was found many times. The chain combines TRBV28 with TRBJ1-1; 7 nucleotides align to TRBD1. Trimming at V came to 5 bases and at J to 7 bases, leaving 10 bases not matched to a gene. Per germline, CDR1 MDHEN and CDR2 SYDVKM. The CDR3 consists of 14 residues. The CDR3 region is CASSPRQGAVEAFF. The CDR3 coding sequence is TGTGCCAGCAGTCCTAGACAGGGTGCTGTTGAAGCTTTCTTT.

This clonotype was detected many times. The chain is built from TRBV7-2 and TRBJ1-2; D unresolved. The CDR3 runs 14 residues. Germline CDR1 is SGHTA and CDR2 is FQGNSA. Trimming took off 5 bases at V and 2 bases at J, with 12 bases between the two ends. In DNA form, the CDR3 reads TGTGCCAGCAGCAAACCCGGAACCAACTATGGCTACACCTTC. It encodes CASSKPGTNYGYTF.

The chain has TRBV7-2 and TRBJ1-2; TRBD1 is a possible D gene (5 bases). This CDR3 is built from 15 residues. CDR1 SGHTA and CDR2 FQGNSA come from the germline V gene. V was cut by 5 bases and J by 7 bases, with 20 bases left in between. CDR3 bases: TGTGCCAGCAGCCCACTTGACAGCGGGGGGGGTGGCTACACCTTC. Its translation is CASSPLDSGGGGYTF.

At least ten counts were recorded for this clonotype. The J gene is TRBJ1-1, the V gene TRBV2; D gene unclear. Germline V gene sequence: CDR1 SNHLY, CDR2 FYNNEI. With 7 bases removed from V and 4 bases from J, the gap between germline ends came to 13 bases. The CDR3 length is 13 residues. CDR3 nucleotide sequence: TGTGCCAGCAAGTCGCCGGACCTCACTGAAGCTTTCTTT. It yields the protein CASKSPDLTEAFF.